This T cell receptor beta chain was found in a study of cytomegalovirus exposure and HLA in healthy donors. V shed 6 bases and J 1 base; nucleotides not matched to a gene: 7. There are 15 residues in the CDR3. From germline, CDR1 is SNHLY and CDR2 FYNNEI. 60 Vbeta and 13 Jbeta primers were used in PCR. Profiling relied on immunoSEQ multiplex PCR, and the TCRdb table lists in-frame clones only, not all of them. The table lists approximately 190,000 clones, about 80% of them singletons. Though probably carrying unrecorded immune exposures, donors were nominally healthy at sampling. The TCR originated in a young woman in good health and CMV-seropositive. V usage is TRBV2 and J usage is TRBJ2-7; 9 nucleotides agree with TRBD1. The material sequenced was PBMCs. CDR3 in amino acids: CASRRQGVGSYEQYF. CDR3 coding DNA: TGTGCCAGCAGGAGACAGGGGGTTGGGTCCTACGAGCAGTACTTC.